One sample yielded the 18 T cell receptor beta chains listed below, sequenced in a study of blood T cell repertoires in COVID-19. TCRdb's copy holds only in-frame clones and misses some; the assay was immunoSEQ multiplex PCR. The sample records just over 80,000 clones, about four fifths being singletons. Material: peripheral blood. These receptors were taken from an elderly man with acute or convalescent COVID-19.

The CDR3 DNA is TGTGCCAGCAGCTTGCTCGGCTCCGGGATGAACACTGAAGCTTTCTTT. Translating gives CASSLLGSGMNTEAFF. The chain uses TRBV5-6 and TRBJ1-1; D is uncertain. The CDR3 is made up of 16 amino acids. Germline CDR1 is SGHDT and CDR2 is YYEEEE. Trimming left V 1 base short and J 0 bases short, with 13 bases between.

The chain has TRBV7-8 and TRBJ1-3; D might be TRBD1 (5 bases). The ends were cut back, 1 base at V and 2 bases at J, with 6 bases in the middle. Germline V gene sequence: CDR1 SGHVS, CDR2 FQNEAQ. This CDR3 is built from 14 residues. The CDR3 protein is CASSLVGAGNTIYF. CDR3 nucleotide sequence: TGTGCCAGCAGCTTAGTAGGGGCTGGAAACACCATATATTTT.

This chain uses TRBV5-6 with TRBJ2-5, with 14 bases that match TRBD2. This CDR3 is built from 18 residues. Trimming cost V 4 bases and J 0 bases; bases outside gene matches: 8. Germline values: CDR1 SGHDT, CDR2 YYEEEE. CDR3 protein: CASSQRTSGRKYQETQYF. The CDR3 DNA reads as TGTGCCAGCAGCCAAAGGACTAGCGGGAGGAAATACCAAGAGACCCAGTACTTC.

The chain employs TRBV5-1 and TRBJ2-3; 8 positions agree with TRBD2. The CDR3 covers 15 residues. With 0 bases clipped from V and 3 bases from J, the junction kept 3 bases outside the gene matches. From germline, CDR1 is SGHRS and CDR2 YFSETQ. The CDR3 spells CASSLEGLGTDTQYF. In nucleotides, the CDR3 is TGCGCCAGCAGCTTGGAGGGACTAGGTACAGATACGCAGTATTTT.

The chain uses TRBV28 and TRBJ2-1, with 7 bases fitting TRBD1. This CDR3 region has 15 residues. Trimming removed 4 bases from V and 3 bases from J; junction bases left unmatched: 6. Germline loops: CDR1 MDHEN, CDR2 SYDVKM. The CDR3 DNA follows: TGTGCCAGCAGTTCGCCGGGACAGCACTACAATGAGCAGTTCTTC. Translating gives CASSSPGQHYNEQFF.

The rearrangement uses TRBV28 and TRBJ1-2, with 9 nucleotides matching TRBD1. The CDR3 totals 15 residues. V was clipped by 2 bases and J by 3 bases; unmatched bases: 4. Germline CDR1 is MDHEN and CDR2 is SYDVKM. In DNA, the CDR3 is TGTGCCAGCAGTTTAGGACAGGGGTGGGACTATGGCTACACCTTC. Translated, it gives CASSLGQGWDYGYTF.

The chain links TRBV7-3 to TRBJ1-1; D gene ambiguous. Trimming left V 2 bases short and J 6 bases short, with 13 bases between. This CDR3 region has 14 residues. From germline, CDR1 is SGHTA and CDR2 FQGTGA. CDR3 nucleotide sequence: TGTGCCAGCAGCTTAGGGCGCAACAACGCTGAAGCTTTCTTT. It codes for CASSLGRNNAEAFF.

The chain uses TRBV13 and TRBJ2-3; TRBD2 matches 10 bases. Germline CDR1 and CDR2: PRHDT and FYEKMQ (reference sequence). The V segment lost 1 base and the J segment 3 bases; nucleotides outside the gene matches: 1. The CDR3 loop spans 15 amino acids. CDR3 bases: TGTGCCAGCAGCTTAGAGACTAGCGGGACAGATACGCAGTATTTT. This sequence encodes CASSLETSGTDTQYF.

This chain links TRBV5-1 with TRBJ1-2, with D perhaps matching TRBD1 (5 bases). This CDR3 has 14 amino acids. The germline V gene has CDR1 SGHRS and CDR2 YFSETQ. V was shortened by 0 bases and J by 7 bases, with 13 bases between the two germline ends. The CDR3 protein is CASSLDTGRGGYTF. CDR3 coding DNA: TGCGCCAGCAGCTTGGACACGGGTAGGGGTGGCTACACCTTC. The whole variable domain, filled in from reference TRBV5-1 and TRBJ1-2, reads KAGVTQTPRYLIKTRGQQVTLSCSPISGHRSVSWYQQTPGQGLQFLFEYFSETQRNKGNFPGRFSGRQFSNSRSEMNVSTLELGDSALYLCASSLDTGRGGYTFGSGTRLTVV.

The count of this clone is one. The J gene is TRBJ2-1, the V gene TRBV27; 10 nucleotides agree with TRBD2. The CDR3 is 15 residues long. V lost 6 bases, J lost 10 bases, and 12 bases stayed unmatched. Per germline, CDR1 MNHEY and CDR2 SMNVEV (reference sequence). The CDR3 is CASRSLAGVSLEQFF. The CDR3 bases are TGTGCCAGCAGAAGTCTAGCGGGAGTTTCTTTGGAGCAGTTCTTC.

The chain carries TRBV29-1 and TRBJ2-1, with TRBD2 identical over 7 bases. The V segment lost 2 bases and the J segment 3 bases; nucleotides outside the gene matches: 4. Germline CDR1 is SQVTM and CDR2 is ANQGSEA. The CDR3 sequence is 14 residues long. The CDR3 DNA is TGCAGCGTTGAACTAGCGGTCCGCTACAATGAGCAGTTCTTC. Encoded protein: CSVELAVRYNEQFF.

This chain links TRBV7-9 with TRBJ1-2; 9 nucleotides line up with TRBD1. V was pared by 2 bases and J by 2 bases, with 3 bases of the junction left unmatched. This CDR3 has 15 residues. Germline CDR1 and CDR2: SEHNR and FQNEAQ (reference sequence). The CDR3 protein is CASSLIGQGNYGYTF. The CDR3 nucleotides read TGTGCCAGCAGCTTAATCGGACAGGGGAACTATGGCTACACCTTC. Combining the CDR3 with reference TRBV7-9 and TRBJ1-2 gives the whole variable domain DTGVSQNPRHKITKRGQNVTFRCDPISEHNRLYWYRQTLGQGPEFLTYFQNEAQLEKSRLLSDRFSAERPKGSFSTLEIQRTEQGDSAMYLCASSLIGQGNYGYTFGSGTRLTVV.

The rearrangement joins TRBV2 to TRBJ1-5; D is unresolved. Germline V gene lookup returns CDR1 SNHLY and CDR2 FYNNEI. V was cut by 4 bases and J by 0 bases, with 19 bases left in between. The CDR3 is 18 residues long. The CDR3 DNA reads TGTGCCAGCAGTGTTGTCAGCCAGACTGGCAATAGCAATCAGCCCCAGCATTTT. It codes for CASSVVSQTGNSNQPQHF.

The CDR3 DNA sequence: TGTGCCAGCAGTTTACCCACCGGGGGGGCCGAGACCCAGTACTTC. This sequence encodes CASSLPTGGAETQYF. The genes are TRBV28 and TRBJ2-5, with 8 nucleotides matching TRBD2. The CDR3 runs 15 residues. Germline V gives CDR1 MDHEN, CDR2 SYDVKM. V lost 2 bases, J lost 5 bases, and 7 bases stayed unmatched.

The genes are TRBV28 and TRBJ2-5; TRBD2 aligns across 14 bases. From germline, CDR1 is MDHEN and CDR2 SYDVKM. The CDR3 length is 19 residues. Trimming cost V 4 bases and J 1 base; bases outside gene matches: 11. The CDR3 loop reads CASSSPPGLAGDIQETQYF. As DNA, the CDR3 is TGTGCCAGCAGTTCACCCCCGGGACTAGCGGGAGACATCCAAGAGACCCAGTACTTC.

This chain joins TRBV5-8 and TRBJ1-3; D may be TRBD1 (6 bases). The length of the CDR3 is 14 residues. Trimming removed 0 bases from V and 3 bases from J, with 7 bases in between. Germline lookup yields CDR1 SGHTS and CDR2 YDEGEE. The CDR3 bases are TGTGCCAGCAGCTTGGCAGGGGTTGGAAACACCATATATTTT. Translation gives CASSLAGVGNTIYF.

Here the CDR3 reads CASSLLSGSENQPQHF. The CDR3 DNA reads as TGTGCCAGCAGTTTATTATCGGGGAGTGAGAATCAGCCCCAGCATTTT. J is TRBJ1-5 and V is TRBV28; D uncertain. The V and J ends lost 1 base and 4 bases respectively, with 14 bases between them. Germline lookup yields CDR1 MDHEN and CDR2 SYDVKM. The CDR3 is made up of 16 amino acids.

The genes are TRBV9 and TRBJ2-7; 7 bases match TRBD1. Germline V gene data show CDR1 as SGDLS and CDR2 as YYNGEE. V was clipped by 4 bases and J by 4 bases; unmatched bases: 2. This CDR3 comprises 12 residues. CDR3 residues: CASSLQGYEQYF. CDR3 DNA: TGTGCCAGCAGCCTACAGGGGTACGAGCAGTACTTC.